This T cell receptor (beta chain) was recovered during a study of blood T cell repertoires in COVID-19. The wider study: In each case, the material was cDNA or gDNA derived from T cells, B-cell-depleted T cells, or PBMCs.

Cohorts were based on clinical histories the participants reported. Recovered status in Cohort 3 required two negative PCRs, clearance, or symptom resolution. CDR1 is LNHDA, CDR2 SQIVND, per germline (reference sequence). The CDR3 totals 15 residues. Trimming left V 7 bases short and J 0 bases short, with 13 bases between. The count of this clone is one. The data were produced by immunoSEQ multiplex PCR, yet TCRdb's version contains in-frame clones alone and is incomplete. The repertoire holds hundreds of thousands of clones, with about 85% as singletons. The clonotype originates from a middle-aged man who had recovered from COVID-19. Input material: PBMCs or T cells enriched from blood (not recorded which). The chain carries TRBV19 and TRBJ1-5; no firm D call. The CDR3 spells CASTYSARSNQPQHF. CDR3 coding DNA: TGTGCCAGTACCTACTCCGCTCGTAGCAATCAGCCCCAGCATTTT.